Sequencing of this T cell receptor beta chain was carried out in a study of post-analysis software for immune sequencing data. Included in the TCR beta cDNA libraries were unique molecular identifiers. T cells, roughly 0.9 to 11 million of them, yielded some 500,000 cDNA molecules. MiXCR, run by TCRdb on the PCR reads, gives a single entry per CDR3 protein. The sample consists of around 150,000 distinct CDR3 sequences, roughly 35% of them appearing once. CDR1 is DFQATT, CDR2 SNEGSKA, per germline (reference sequence). The CDR3 is 14 amino acids. The junction had 7 bases not matched to a gene; V was cut back by 3 bases and J by 6 bases.

This receptor was identified in a girl between 5 and 17 years old with multiple sclerosis. The rearrangement uses TRBV20-1 and TRBJ2-1; 8 bases align to TRBD2. Material: blood, obtained after autologous hematopoietic stem cell transplantation. CDR3 DNA: TGCAGTGCTAGCCGGGAGGGGGGACCCAATGAGCAGTTCTTC. Amino acids: CSASREGGPNEQFF.